The 29 T cell receptor beta chains given below trace back to one sample, sequenced in a study of response to subunit inactivated influenza vaccine. TCRdb re-called the RT-PCR reads through MiXCR, storing one row per CDR3 protein. The table lists approximately 230,000 distinct CDR3 sequences, 9% to 15% of them singletons. Here the sequenced sample was non-naive T cells sorted from PBMCs, taken less than 15 days before vaccination. The receptors derive from a man in his fifties who received an inactivated influenza vaccine.

This clonotype was seen a handful of times. The V and J genes are TRBV18 and TRBJ2-7, with 8 bases identical to TRBD1. The germline V gene has CDR1 KGHSH and CDR2 LQKENI. CDR3 size: 15 residues. Trimming cost V 6 bases and J 3 bases; bases outside gene matches: 10. CDR3 loop: CASSPAGTGGYEQYF. The CDR3 region has the DNA TGTGCCAGCTCCCCCGCCGGGACAGGTGGCTACGAGCAGTACTTC.

The V and J genes are TRBV12-3 or TRBV12-4 and TRBJ1-4; a weak D match, TRBD1 (5 bases). The CDR3 runs to 12 residues. The V gene lost 3 bases and the J gene lost 8 bases, with 7 bases spanning the gap. CDR3 sequence: CASSFGGEKLFF. In nucleotides, the CDR3 is TGTGCCAGCAGTTTTGGGGGGGAAAAACTGTTTTTT.

This clonotype was seen a handful of times. This chain links TRBV15 with TRBJ2-7, with D possibly being TRBD1 (6 bases). Germline V gene lookup returns CDR1 LNHNV and CDR2 YYDKDF (reference sequence). Trimming removed 0 bases at V and 5 bases at J, with 17 bases between. The length of the CDR3 is 16 residues. The CDR3 spells CATSRDISGAVHEQYF. DNA for the CDR3: TGTGCCACCAGCAGAGATATTTCAGGGGCTGTCCACGAGCAGTACTTC.

The chain couples TRBV4-2 to TRBJ2-7, with D perhaps matching TRBD1 (5 bases). Trimming cost V 0 bases and J 4 bases, with 13 bases left between them. CDR1 and CDR2 (germline): LGHNA, YNFKEQ. This CDR3 region has 15 residues. The CDR3 DNA follows: TGTGCCAGCAGCCAAGATCGACAGTCTTCTTACGAGCAGTACTTC. This encodes CASSQDRQSSYEQYF.

This clonotype was recorded at least ten times. This sequence joins TRBV6-5 and TRBJ2-2; D remains ambiguous. From germline, CDR1 is MNHEY and CDR2 SVGAGI. V was trimmed by 0 bases and J by 8 bases, leaving 10 bases between them. This CDR3 is built from 14 residues. The CDR3 here is CASSYSEVLGELFF. As DNA, the CDR3 is TGTGCCAGCAGTTACTCGGAAGTCTTAGGGGAGCTGTTTTTT.

This clonotype was detected ten times or more. The chain couples TRBV7-8 to TRBJ2-1, with D possibly matching TRBD2 (6 bases). The germline V and J ends were trimmed by 1 base and 8 bases, with 12 bases remaining between them. The CDR3 has 14 residues. Germline V CDR1 and CDR2: SGHVS, FQNEAQ. CDR3 DNA sequence: TGTGCCAGCAGCTTAGAGGACTATAACGATGAGCAGTTCTTC. It translates to CASSLEDYNDEQFF.

The rearrangement joins TRBV6-2 or TRBV6-3 to TRBJ2-3; D is perhaps TRBD2 (6 bases). The CDR3 length is 13 residues. V was trimmed by 8 bases and J by 3 bases, leaving 12 bases between them. The germline CDR1 and CDR2 sequences are MNHEY and SVGEGT. The CDR3 loop is CASGGTWTDTQYF. CDR3 nucleotides: TGTGCCAGCGGCGGGACTTGGACAGATACGCAGTATTTT.

The chain has TRBV9 and TRBJ2-3; 8 bases map to TRBD1. This CDR3 is built from 16 residues. V gave up 0 bases and J gave up 3 bases; unmatched junction bases: 6. Germline-derived CDR1 and CDR2 are SGDLS and YYNGEE. The CDR3 DNA reads TGTGCCAGCAGCGTAGTAACAGGGGGAAGGACAGATACGCAGTATTTT. Protein product: CASSVVTGGRTDTQYF.

This clonotype was recorded many times. The rearrangement uses TRBV2 and TRBJ2-1; D unresolved. Germline V gives CDR1 SNHLY, CDR2 FYNNEI. The CDR3 length is 14 residues. The ends were cut back, 7 bases at V and 0 bases at J, with 10 bases in the middle. This chain's CDR3 is CASKGYGSYNEQFF. The CDR3 nucleotides read TGTGCCAGCAAAGGTTACGGCTCCTACAATGAGCAGTTCTTC.

This clonotype has only a few counts. The chain links TRBV12-3 or TRBV12-4 to TRBJ1-5; D is uncertain. V dropped 3 bases and J dropped 1 base, with 7 bases sitting between them. The CDR3 spans 14 residues. The chain's CDR3 is CASSLVASNQPQHF. DNA of the CDR3: TGTGCCAGCAGTTTGGTGGCGAGCAATCAGCCCCAGCATTTT.

This clonotype has a handful of counts. This chain joins TRBV6-2 or TRBV6-3 and TRBJ1-5; 8 nucleotides match TRBD1. The germline V gene has CDR1 MNHEY and CDR2 SVGEGT. This CDR3 spans 13 amino acids. The trim removed 8 bases at V and 4 bases at J, leaving 4 bases unmatched. The CDR3 coding sequence is TGTGCCAGCGTGGGGACAGGTAATCAGCCCCAGCATTTT. Residues: CASVGTGNQPQHF.

A few counts support this clonotype. The CDR3 region has the DNA TGTGCCACCAGCCGCCGATCCGGGGGGGTGAACACTGAAGCTTTCTTT. This translates into CATSRRSGGVNTEAFF. The rearrangement links TRBV15 to TRBJ1-1, with D possibly TRBD1 on 5 matching bases. Germline V CDR1 and CDR2: LNHNV, YYDKDF (reference sequence). The CDR3 sequence is 16 residues long. V was clipped by 5 bases and J by 0 bases, with 16 bases between them.

This clonotype has just a few counts. The chain is built from TRBV10-3 and TRBJ2-5; 10 nucleotides align to TRBD1. Germline assignment: CDR1 ENHRY and CDR2 SYGVKD. The CDR3 has 15 residues. V was clipped by 5 bases and J by 5 bases; unmatched bases: 8. The CDR3 DNA reads TGTGCCATCAGTCCCGCGACAGGGGGCGAGGAGACCCAGTACTTC. This sequence encodes CAISPATGGEETQYF.

V gene TRBV20-1 combines with J gene TRBJ2-7, with 8 positions matching TRBD2. The CDR3 sequence is 14 residues long. Per the germline V gene, CDR1 is DFQATT and CDR2 is SNEGSKA (reference sequence). The V and J ends lost 6 bases and 5 bases, in that order; junction bases with no gene match: 12. In DNA, the CDR3 is TGCAGTGCGGGAGGGGGGACTAGTCTCAACGAGCAGTACTTC. Encoded protein: CSAGGGTSLNEQYF.

The rearrangement uses TRBV12-3 or TRBV12-4 and TRBJ2-3, with a weak D call TRBD2 (5 bases). The CDR3 runs 14 residues. With 6 bases removed from V and 3 bases from J, the gap between germline ends came to 13 bases. CDR3 DNA: TGTGCCAGCAGCCCCGGTAGCGCAACAGATACGCAGTATTTT. Its protein product is CASSPGSATDTQYF.

This clonotype was seen repeatedly, ten times or more. The rearrangement uses TRBV20-1 and TRBJ2-1, with 13 bases fitting TRBD2. Germline V gene lookup returns CDR1 DFQATT and CDR2 SNEGSKA (reference sequence). V shed 6 bases and J 4 bases; nucleotides not matched to a gene: 9. The length of the CDR3 is 16 residues. This CDR3 is CSANTLAGGPYNEQFF. The CDR3 DNA reads TGCAGTGCAAACACACTAGCGGGGGGGCCGTACAATGAGCAGTTCTTC.

CDR3 coding DNA: TGTGCCAGCAGTGAGCATGGGGGACAAAGGAATCAGCCCCAGCATTTT. It is translated as CASSEHGGQRNQPQHF. The V and J genes are TRBV6-1 and TRBJ1-5, with D possibly matching TRBD1 (6 bases). The CDR3 runs 16 residues. CDR1 is MNHNS, CDR2 SASEGT, per germline. V lost 3 bases to trimming and J lost 4 bases, with 16 bases between them.

This clonotype was counted only a few times. The rearrangement joins TRBV24-1 to TRBJ2-7; D gene unclear. The CDR3 runs 13 residues. CDR1 KGHDR and CDR2 SFDVKD come from the germline V gene. Deletions cut 1 base from V and 6 bases from J, with 9 bases between. The CDR3 DNA sequence: TGTGCCACCAGTGATTTAAGGGAAAGCGAGCAGTACTTC. Protein: CATSDLRESEQYF.

At least ten counts were recorded for this clonotype. The rearrangement joins TRBV6-1 to TRBJ1-1; D unresolved. Germline V gene lookup returns CDR1 MNHNS and CDR2 SASEGT. The CDR3 runs 14 residues. The V end was cut by 1 base, the J end by 1 base, with 7 bases between. The CDR3 loop reads CASSEGPTNTEAFF. The DNA of the CDR3 is TGTGCCAGCAGTGAAGGGCCAACGAACACTGAAGCTTTCTTT.

This rearrangement joins TRBV4-1 to TRBJ2-4, with TRBD2 matching over 10 bases. Germline-derived CDR1 and CDR2 are MGHRA and YSYEKL. The junction had 8 bases not matched to a gene; V was cut back by 6 bases and J by 15 bases. CDR3 length equals 12 residues. CDR3 sequence: CASRSSGGALYF. In nucleotides, the CDR3 is TGCGCCAGCAGGTCGAGCGGGGGGGCTTTGTACTTC.

This clonotype was seen a few times. This chain joins TRBV3-1 and TRBJ1-2; TRBD1 aligns across 10 bases. Germline-derived CDR1 and CDR2 are LGHDT and YNNKEL (reference sequence). The CDR3 contains 17 residues. V shed 3 bases and J 7 bases; nucleotides not matched to a gene: 14. CDR3 DNA sequence: TGTGCCAGCAGCCATTTCCCGGGACAGGGGAATTTCTTTGGCTACACCTTC. It encodes CASSHFPGQGNFFGYTF.

The chain joins TRBV9 to TRBJ2-7; 9 bases fit TRBD2. This CDR3 has 17 residues. V lost 5 bases to trimming and J lost 3 bases; unmatched junction nucleotides: 15. Looked up from germline, CDR1 is SGDLS and CDR2 is YYNGEE. CDR3 residues: CASSRTTSVAGVYEQYF. CDR3 nucleotide sequence: TGTGCCAGCAGTCGCACGACTTCGGTAGCGGGAGTCTACGAGCAGTACTTC.

Comments on this clonotype: With a much larger clone just one base away, this may be a read error. The chain combines TRBV20-1 with TRBJ1-5; 12 nucleotides agree with TRBD1. The J call is in doubt because the DNA end fits TRBJ2-3 better. The CDR3 loop spans 13 amino acids. Germline V gene data show CDR1 as DFQATT and CDR2 as SNEGSKA (reference sequence). CDR3 nucleotide sequence: TGCAGTGTGGGACAGGGGGCGAATCAGCCCCAGTATTTT. Translating it yields CSVGQGANQPQYF.

A few counts support this clonotype. The chain carries TRBV9 and TRBJ2-1, with D unclear. Germline CDR1 and CDR2: SGDLS and YYNGEE. Trimming took 4 bases from V and 7 from J, leaving 15 bases between them. The CDR3 is made up of 14 amino acids. The CDR3, as DNA: TGTGCCAGCAGCACCAACCCGACCCGAAATGAGCAGTTCTTC. Translation gives CASSTNPTRNEQFF.

The sample holds many counts of this clonotype. The rearrangement links TRBV19 to TRBJ1-1; TRBD1 matches 7 bases. Trimming at V came to 5 bases and at J to 1 base, leaving 4 bases not matched to a gene. The germline V gene has CDR1 LNHDA and CDR2 SQIVND (reference sequence). CDR3 length: 14 amino acids. The CDR3 bases are TGTGCCAGTAGTCCTCGACAGGGGAACACTGAAGCTTTCTTT. This translates into CASSPRQGNTEAFF.

This clonotype was seen ten or more times. V usage is TRBV29-1 and J usage is TRBJ2-2; possibly TRBD2 for D (5 bases). The CDR3 is made up of 12 amino acids. V was pared by 6 bases and J by 4 bases, with 9 bases between. The germline V gene encodes CDR1 SQVTM and CDR2 ANQGSEA. The CDR3 DNA reads TGCAGCGTCCGTGAGGGCACCGGGGAGCTGTTTTTT. Amino acid sequence: CSVREGTGELFF.

This clonotype was seen more than once but under ten times. The rearrangement joins TRBV19 to TRBJ1-2, with TRBD1 identical over 7 bases. The CDR3 sequence is 14 residues long. The junction had 5 bases not matched to a gene; V was cut back by 4 bases and J by 3 bases. Germline values: CDR1 LNHDA, CDR2 SQIVND (reference sequence). CDR3 sequence: CASSTRDSYYGYTF. The CDR3 DNA sequence: TGTGCCAGTAGTACCCGGGACAGTTACTATGGCTACACCTTC.

In this sample, this clonotype turned up a few times. The gene calls are TRBV6-1 and TRBJ2-7; TRBD1 might be the D (6 bases). Trimming removed 7 bases at V and 3 bases at J, with 13 bases between. This CDR3 comprises 13 residues. The germline gives CDR1 MNHNS, CDR2 SASEGT. CDR3 nucleotide sequence: TGTGCCAGCACCCCTTCAGGGGACTACGAGCAGTACTTC. Its protein is CASTPSGDYEQYF.

The chain recombines TRBV14 with TRBJ2-1; 7 nucleotides match TRBD2. After removal of 4 bases from V and 6 bases from J, the junction contained 9 bases not matched to a gene. Germline CDR1 is SGHDN and CDR2 is FVKESK. The CDR3 extends over 15 amino acids. The CDR3 loop is CASSPSLAVSNEQFF. CDR3 DNA sequence: TGTGCCAGCAGCCCCTCGCTAGCGGTCTCCAATGAGCAGTTCTTC.